This T cell receptor beta chain was documented in a study of blood T cell repertoires in COVID-19. Overall study context: Samples of COVID-19 (acute and convalescent) were obtained from the United States, Italy and Spain. PBMCs, B-cell-depleted T cells, or T cells were the source of the cDNA or gDNA that made up the material.

How the authors handled the data: Cell counts per sample came from amplifying reference gene primers. Measured with immunoSEQ multiplex PCR; TCRdb has only the in-frame clones, and not every one. V and J calls plus clone size are reproduced from that table; the DNA served to infer D and trimming. Here the sample spans 330,000 or so clones, around 90% being singletons. The Seattle patients, enrolled during active infection, were followed longitudinally. Germline V lookup: CDR1 SGHRS, CDR2 YFSETQ. The CDR3 is 16 amino acids. V dropped 0 bases and J dropped 6; count of bases not matched to a gene: 6. The sample comprised peripheral blood. The receptor's source is a man aged 30 to 45 with COVID-19, enrolled during active disease. The rearrangement links TRBV5-1 to TRBJ2-2; 9 nucleotides line up with TRBD1. CDR3 loop: CASSLALTGGSGELFF. CDR3 DNA sequence: TGCGCCAGCAGCTTGGCCTTAACAGGGGGCTCCGGGGAGCTGTTTTTT.